This T cell receptor (beta chain) was found in a study of control samples from healthy donors and cancer patients. Assay: immunoSEQ multiplex PCR; the TCRdb copy retains only in-frame clones and omits some. This repertoire shows around 93,000 clones, approximately 86% found once; its top ten account for over 12%. CDR1 is MNHNS and CDR2 is SASEGT in the germline V gene. The CDR3 runs to 14 residues. V was shortened by 3 bases and J by 4 bases, with 12 bases between the two germline ends. The chain has TRBV6-1 and TRBJ1-2; no clear D. The TCR was taken from a young man in good health. Sequenced: blood. For the CDR3, the DNA is TGTGCCAGCAGTGACATTCCGGGCCTCTATGGCTACACCTTC. As protein: CASSDIPGLYGYTF.